Listed below are T cell receptor beta chains from one sample, sequenced in a study of control samples from healthy donors and cancer patients. Sequenced by immunoSEQ multiplex PCR; TCRdb stores in-frame clones only, minus some. The sample gives about 98,000 clones, roughly four fifths of which show up once; roughly 2% is in the top ten. Sequencing was done on a sample of blood. The receptors shown here come from a man in his 60s in good health. CDR3s leave out the opening cysteine and the closing phenylalanine or tryptophan.

v_call cdr3_length cdr3_aa
TRBV15 12 ATSRRTSDNEQY
TRBV15 12 ATSRDAVTGELF
TRBV3-1/TRBV3-2 13 ASSQLSGQNNEQF
TRBV11-2 13 ASSLASGAYNEQF
TRBV6-1 15 ASSEAAGTGVTDTQY
TRBV7-9 8 ASSLVGAF
TRBV3-1/TRBV3-2 11 ASSPAPGFEQY
TRBV25-1 14 ASTAPSGESSYEQY
TRBV28 14 ASSFLGDASVGELF
TRBV30 12 ALDVGHLNSPLH
TRBV5-1 10 ASSLREDEQF
TRBV25-1 8 ASREETQY
TRBV24-1 15 ATSDTSSGGIKETQY
TRBV10-2 13 ASSSLAWSLDTQY
TRBV7-2 14 ASSLGGSSYNSPLH
TRBV30 12 APDCDREREKLF
TRBV9 14 ASSVGGSLDNYGYT
TRBV7-9 13 ASRLRTGSSYEQY
TRBV30 10 AWSEQGNTIY
TRBV28 15 ASSLLFRAVNPDTQY
TRBV9 13 ASSVGTGDAYGYT
TRBV5-1 12 ASSSRQGSDTQY
TRBV11-2 12 ASSPDRSLYEQY
TRBV28 15 ASSSYPRTSDHNEQF
TRBV5-1 12 ASSLTGGNEKLF
TRBV2 12 AGQWDRGNNEQF
TRBV11-2 12 ASSRDYSTGELF
TRBV30 13 AWSAGTESNQPQH
TRBV10-1 13 ASSPGVAGANVLT
TRBV5-8 13 ASSHGQGVADTQY
TRBV4-1 12 ASSGRQGDNEQF
TRBV7-9 14 ASSPGDLAGADTQY
TRBV9 16 ASSVATWVRRKQETQY
TRBV4-1 12 ASSQEGGTDTQY
TRBV3-1/TRBV3-2 14 ASSQGLAGGPDTQY
TRBV7-9 14 ASSPTDRGNNSPLH
TRBV25-1 13 ASSEAGGLNNEQF
TRBV5-1 13 ASSLGGYSNQPQH
TRBV5-4 12 ASSRGGRENEQF
TRBV19 13 ASSGGQGTNEKLF